The present entry profiles one T cell receptor (beta chain) with its context. Its antigen is currently unknown. The method was immunoSEQ multiplex PCR; TCRdb's version includes in-frame clones alone and lacks a portion of them. This sample yields 35,000 to 45,000 clones, of which around 90% are seen a single time; approximately 16% belongs to the top ten. The data belong to a study of OX40 agonist ivuxolimab in advanced cancers. The overall study: The dose of intravenous ivuxolimab that patients received every 2 weeks ranged from 0.01 to 10 mg/kg. Mean age approximately 59 years, range about 20 to 79; nearly 85% male. Study-level findings and limits: The specificity for antigen of the expanded peripheral T cells was not determined.

The clonotype originates from an adult with an advanced solid tumor such as melanoma, head and neck, liver or kidney cancer. The source material was CD4+ or CD8+ T cells sorted from blood, sampled in a trial of the OX40 agonist ivuxolimab.

In DNA form, the CDR3 reads TGCGCCAGCAGCCAAGGGGGGTCCTACGAGCAGTACTTC. This sequence encodes CASSQGGSYEQYF. The V call is TRBV4-1, the J call TRBJ2-7; D possibly matches TRBD1 or TRBD2 (5 bases each). CDR1 is MGHRA and CDR2 is YSYEKL in the germline V gene. CDR3 length equals 13 residues. Trimming took off 1 base at V and 1 base at J, with 5 bases between the two ends.